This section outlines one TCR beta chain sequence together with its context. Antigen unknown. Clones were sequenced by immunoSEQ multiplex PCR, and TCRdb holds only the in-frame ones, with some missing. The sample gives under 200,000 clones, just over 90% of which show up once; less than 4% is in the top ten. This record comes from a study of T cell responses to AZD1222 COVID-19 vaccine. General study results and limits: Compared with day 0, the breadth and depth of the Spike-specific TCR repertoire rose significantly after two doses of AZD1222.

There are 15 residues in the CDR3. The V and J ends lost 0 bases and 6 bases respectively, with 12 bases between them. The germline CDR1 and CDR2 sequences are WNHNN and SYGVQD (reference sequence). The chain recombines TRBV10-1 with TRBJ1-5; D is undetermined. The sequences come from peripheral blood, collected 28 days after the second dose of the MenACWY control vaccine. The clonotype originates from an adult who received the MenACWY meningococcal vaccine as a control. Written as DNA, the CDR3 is TGCGCCAGCAGTGAGTCCCTCGGGGATGGTCAGCCCCAGCATTTT. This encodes CASSESLGDGQPQHF.